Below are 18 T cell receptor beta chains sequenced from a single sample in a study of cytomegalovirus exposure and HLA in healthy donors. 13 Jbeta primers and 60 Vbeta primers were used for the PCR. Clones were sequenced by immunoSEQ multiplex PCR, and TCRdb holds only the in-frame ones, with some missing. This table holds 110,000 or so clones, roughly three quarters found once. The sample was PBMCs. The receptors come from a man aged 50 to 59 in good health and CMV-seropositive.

CDR3 loop: CASSENRGDEKLFF. CDR3 DNA: TGTGCCAGCAGTGAAAACAGGGGGGATGAAAAACTGTTTTTT. The chain recombines TRBV2 with TRBJ1-4; 8 bases line up with TRBD1. With 2 bases clipped from V and 6 bases from J, the junction kept 2 bases outside the gene matches. In germline, CDR1 is SNHLY, CDR2 FYNNEI. This CDR3 spans 14 amino acids.

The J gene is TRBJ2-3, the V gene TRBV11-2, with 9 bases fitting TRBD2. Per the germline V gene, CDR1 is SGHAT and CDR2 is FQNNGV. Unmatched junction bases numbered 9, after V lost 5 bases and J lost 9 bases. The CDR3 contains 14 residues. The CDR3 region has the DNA TGTGCCAGCAGCGTAAGTGGGACTAGCCAAACGCAGTATTTT. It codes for CASSVSGTSQTQYF.

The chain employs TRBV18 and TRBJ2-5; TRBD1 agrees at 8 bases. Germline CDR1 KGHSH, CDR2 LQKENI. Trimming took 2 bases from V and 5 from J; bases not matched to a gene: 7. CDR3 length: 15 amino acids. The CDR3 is CASSPGDRRRETQYF. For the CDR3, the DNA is TGTGCCAGCTCACCAGGGGACAGGAGGAGGGAGACCCAGTACTTC.

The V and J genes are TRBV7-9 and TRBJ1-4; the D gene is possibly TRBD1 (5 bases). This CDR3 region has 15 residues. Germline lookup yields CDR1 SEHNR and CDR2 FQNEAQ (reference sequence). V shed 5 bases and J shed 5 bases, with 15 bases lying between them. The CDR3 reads CASSPQGGENEKLFF. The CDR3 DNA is TGTGCCAGCAGCCCTCAGGGAGGGGAGAATGAAAAACTGTTTTTT.

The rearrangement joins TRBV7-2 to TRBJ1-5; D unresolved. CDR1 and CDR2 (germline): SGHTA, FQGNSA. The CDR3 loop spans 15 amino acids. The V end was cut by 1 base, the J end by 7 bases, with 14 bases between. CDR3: CASSLGSQYEQPQHF. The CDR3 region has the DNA TGTGCCAGCAGCTTAGGGTCCCAGTATGAACAGCCCCAGCATTTT.

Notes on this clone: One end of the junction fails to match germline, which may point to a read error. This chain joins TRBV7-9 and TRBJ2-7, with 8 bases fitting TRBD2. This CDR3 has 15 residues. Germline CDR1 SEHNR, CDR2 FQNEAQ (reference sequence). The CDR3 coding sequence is TGTTCCAGCAGCCATTTTCAGCGGGAGTCGTACGAGCAGTACTTC. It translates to CSSSHFQRESYEQYF.

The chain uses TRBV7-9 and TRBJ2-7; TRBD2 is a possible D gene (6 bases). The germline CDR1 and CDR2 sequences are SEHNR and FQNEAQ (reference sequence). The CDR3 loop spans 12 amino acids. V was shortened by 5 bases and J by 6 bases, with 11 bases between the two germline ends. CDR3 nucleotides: TGTGCCAGCAGCCCGGACTACTCCGAGCAGTACTTC. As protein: CASSPDYSEQYF.

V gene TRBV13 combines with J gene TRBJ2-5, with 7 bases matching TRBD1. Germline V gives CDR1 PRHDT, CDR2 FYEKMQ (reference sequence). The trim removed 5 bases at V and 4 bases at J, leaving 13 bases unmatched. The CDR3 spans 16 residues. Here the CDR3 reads CASSRYRSRGTETQYF. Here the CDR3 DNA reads TGTGCCAGCAGCCGCTATAGGTCCAGGGGGACAGAGACCCAGTACTTC.

The CDR3 sequence: CASSLVERARGYTF. CDR3 DNA: TGTGCCAGCAGCTTAGTTGAGAGGGCGCGGGGCTACACCTTC. The gene calls are TRBV7-9 and TRBJ1-2; no firm D call. The ends were cut back, 1 base at V and 8 bases at J, with 14 bases in the middle. Germline V gene lookup returns CDR1 SEHNR and CDR2 FQNEAQ (reference sequence). This CDR3 region has 14 residues.

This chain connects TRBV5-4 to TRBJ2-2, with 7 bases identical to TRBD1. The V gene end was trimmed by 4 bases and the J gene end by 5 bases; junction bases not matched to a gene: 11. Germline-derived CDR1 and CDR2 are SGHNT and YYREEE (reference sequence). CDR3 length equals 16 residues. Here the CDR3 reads CASSPGQAGSTGELFF. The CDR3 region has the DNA TGTGCCAGCAGCCCTGGACAGGCTGGGAGTACCGGGGAGCTGTTTTTT.

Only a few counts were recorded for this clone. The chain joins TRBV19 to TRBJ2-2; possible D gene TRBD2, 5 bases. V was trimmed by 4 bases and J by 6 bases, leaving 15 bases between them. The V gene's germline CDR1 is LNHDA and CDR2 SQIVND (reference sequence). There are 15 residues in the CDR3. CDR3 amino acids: CASSTGPYGAGELFF. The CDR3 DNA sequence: TGTGCCAGTAGTACAGGACCCTACGGGGCCGGGGAGCTGTTTTTT.

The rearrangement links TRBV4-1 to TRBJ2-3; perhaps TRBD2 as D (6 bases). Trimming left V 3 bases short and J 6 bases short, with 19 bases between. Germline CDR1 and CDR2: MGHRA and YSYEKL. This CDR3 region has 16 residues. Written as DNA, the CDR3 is TGCGCCAGCAGCCATGGCTCCGGGACCGCGGGGGATACGCAGTATTTT. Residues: CASSHGSGTAGDTQYF.

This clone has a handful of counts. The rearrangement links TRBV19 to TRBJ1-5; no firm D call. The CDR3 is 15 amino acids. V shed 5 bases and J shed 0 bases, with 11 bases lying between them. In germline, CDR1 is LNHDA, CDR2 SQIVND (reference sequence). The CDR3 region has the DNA TGTGCCAGTAGTCAGACGGAGGGTAGCAATCAGCCCCAGCATTTT. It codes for CASSQTEGSNQPQHF.

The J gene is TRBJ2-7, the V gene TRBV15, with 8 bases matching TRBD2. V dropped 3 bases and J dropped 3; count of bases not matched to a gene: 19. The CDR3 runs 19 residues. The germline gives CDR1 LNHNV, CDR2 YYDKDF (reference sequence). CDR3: CATSSRFSGRAGVFYEQYF. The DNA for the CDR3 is TGTGCCACCAGCAGCAGATTTTCCGGACGAGCGGGAGTCTTCTACGAGCAGTACTTC.

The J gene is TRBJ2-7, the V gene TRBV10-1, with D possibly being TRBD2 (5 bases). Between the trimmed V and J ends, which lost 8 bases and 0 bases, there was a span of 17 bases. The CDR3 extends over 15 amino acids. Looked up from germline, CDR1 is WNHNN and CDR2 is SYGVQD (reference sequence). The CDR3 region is CASGSFRDNSYEQYF. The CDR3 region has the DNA TGCGCCAGCGGCTCGTTCCGGGATAACTCCTACGAGCAGTACTTC.

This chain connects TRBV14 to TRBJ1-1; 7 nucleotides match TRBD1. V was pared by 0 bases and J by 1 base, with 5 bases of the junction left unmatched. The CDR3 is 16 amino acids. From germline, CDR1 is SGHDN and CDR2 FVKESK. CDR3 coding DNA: TGTGCCAGCAGCCAAGATCAGGGGGGAGGGAACACTGAAGCTTTCTTT. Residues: CASSQDQGGGNTEAFF. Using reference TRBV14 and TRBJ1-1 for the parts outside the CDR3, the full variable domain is EAGVTQFPSHSVIEKGQTVTLRCDPISGHDNLYWYRRVMGKEIKFLLHFVKESKQDESGMPNNRFLAERTGGTYSTLKVQPAELEDSGVYFCASSQDQGGGNTEAFFGQGTRLTVV.

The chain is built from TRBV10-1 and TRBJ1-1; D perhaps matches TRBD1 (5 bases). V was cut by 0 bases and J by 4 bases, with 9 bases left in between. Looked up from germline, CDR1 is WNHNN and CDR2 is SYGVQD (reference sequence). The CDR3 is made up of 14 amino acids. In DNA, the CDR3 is TGCGCCAGCAGTGAGTCGGTAAGGGGCACTGAAGCTTTCTTT. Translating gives CASSESVRGTEAFF.

In DNA form, the CDR3 reads TGCGCCAGCAGCTTAGCGGGTAGCACAGATACGCAGTATTTT. This codes for CASSLAGSTDTQYF. The rearrangement links TRBV5-1 to TRBJ2-3; a weak D match, TRBD2 (6 bases). The CDR3 is 14 residues long. V was pared by 2 bases and J by 0 bases, with 7 bases between. Germline V gene lookup returns CDR1 SGHRS and CDR2 YFSETQ.